This T cell receptor (beta chain) was sequenced in a study of CD8+ T cells in alopecia areata. Whole-study findings and limits: Compared with normal scalp, lesional scalp had higher clonality and more expanded CD8+ clones. Resident alphabeta T-cell populations of normal skin are likewise subject to sequencing in scalp samples.

Investigators isolated RNA and reverse transcribed it into cDNA to act as the sequencing template. TCRdb's table, derived via immunoSEQ multiplex PCR, lists solely in-frame clones and lacks some. The data show 150,000 or so clones, more than 45% seen once. A single count supports this clone. What it binds is unknown. The TCR sequence derives from a human donor with alopecia areata. The specimen sequenced was CD4+ T cells sorted from blood.

CDR3 protein: CASKLTRQETQYF. The CDR3 nucleotides read TGTGCCAGCAAACTAACACGCCAAGAGACCCAGTACTTC. This sequence joins TRBV27 and TRBJ2-5; the D is unclear. The V end lost 7 bases, the J end lost 1 base, and 10 bases lay between the germline ends. In germline, CDR1 is MNHEY, CDR2 SMNVEV (reference sequence). The CDR3 extends over 13 amino acids.